Listed below are T cell receptor beta chains from one sample, sequenced in a study of cytomegalovirus exposure and HLA in healthy donors. Generated by immunoSEQ multiplex PCR, the TCRdb table keeps only in-frame clones and is missing some. The sample carries roughly 100,000 clones, roughly 76% recorded once. Sequencing was done on a sample of PBMCs. The receptors were gathered from a man aged 35 to 55 in good health and CMV-seronegative. CDR3s include the opening cysteine and the closing phenylalanine or tryptophan. A D gene is named only where the DNA matches it firmly. The listing skips clone size in some rows; elsewhere it reads once, few, many or a size class.

j_call,d_call,v_call,clone_size,cdr3_aa,cdr3_nt
TRBJ2-4,TRBD1,TRBV19,-,CASSIGQGETKNIQYF,TGTGCCAGTAGTATCGGACAGGGGGAGACCAAAAACATTCAGTACTTC
TRBJ2-3,-,TRBV6-5,few,CASNYGSTDTQYF,TGTGCCAGCAACTACGGGAGCACAGATACGCAGTATTTT
TRBJ2-2,TRBD1,TRBV6-1,-,CAIRRTGGNTGELFF,TGTGCCATCCGAAGGACAGGGGGGAACACCGGGGAGCTGTTTTTT
TRBJ2-7,TRBD1,TRBV6-1,-,CASSIWTGGVYEQYF,TGTGCCAGCAGTATATGGACAGGGGGAGTCTACGAGCAGTACTTC
TRBJ2-7,-,TRBV19,-,CASSFRVGIYEQYF,TGTGCCAGTAGTTTCCGGGTCGGAATCTACGAGCAGTACTTC
TRBJ2-7,-,TRBV28,-,CASSLWDYMGQYEQYF,TGTGCCAGCAGTTTATGGGACTACATGGGGCAATACGAGCAGTACTTC
TRBJ2-7,-,TRBV16,-,CASSQFYQGSSYEQYF,TGTGCCAGCAGCCAATTCTATCAGGGAAGCTCCTACGAGCAGTACTTC
TRBJ1-1,-,TRBV7-8,-,CASSLGQNTEAFF,TGTGCCAGCAGCTTAGGACAGAACACTGAAGCTTTCTTT
TRBJ2-7,-,TRBV7-9,once,CASSSRTEQSYEQYF,TGTGCCAGCAGCTCGCGGACAGAACAGTCCTACGAGCAGTACTTC
TRBJ1-2,TRBD1,TRBV29-1,once,CSAVGGETGQYGYTF,TGCAGCGCCGTCGGGGGGGAGACAGGGCAATATGGCTACACCTTC
TRBJ2-7,TRBD1,TRBV10-3,-,CAISTGQGEQYF,TGTGCCATCAGTACAGGACAGGGCGAGCAGTACTTC
TRBJ1-6,-,TRBV28,-,CASGWESHNSPLHF,TGTGCCAGCGGATGGGAGAGTCATAATTCACCCCTCCACTTT
TRBJ2-2,-,TRBV10-1,once,CASQTGTTNTGELFF,TGCGCCAGCCAGACCGGGACAACGAACACCGGGGAGCTGTTTTTT
TRBJ1-4,-,TRBV20-1,-,CSPGAGEKLFF,TGCAGTCCCGGGGCGGGGGAAAAACTGTTTTTT
TRBJ1-1,-,TRBV4-1,-,CASSQGAATEAFF,TGCGCCAGCAGCCAAGGGGCAGCCACTGAAGCTTTCTTT
TRBJ1-2,-,TRBV28,-,CASRVAGLIYGYTF,TGTGCCAGCAGAGTGGCAGGCTTAATCTATGGCTACACCTTC
TRBJ1-4,TRBD1,TRBV6-5,-,CASSYRSQGSNEKLFF,TGTGCCAGCAGTTATAGGTCACAGGGGTCTAATGAAAAACTGTTTTTT
TRBJ2-6,-,TRBV28,few,CASSRVYGANVLTF,TGTGCCAGCAGTCGGGTGTATGGGGCCAACGTCCTGACTTTC
TRBJ2-7,-,TRBV19,-,CASSRRDKSSYEQYF,TGTGCCAGTAGCCGACGGGACAAGAGTTCCTACGAGCAGTACTTC
TRBJ2-2,-,TRBV2,-,CASSRESPSNTGELFF,TGTGCCAGCAGCCGGGAGTCGCCCTCGAACACCGGGGAGCTGTTTTTT
TRBJ2-7,-,TRBV28,-,CASSLRGWYSYEQYF,TGTGCCAGCAGTTTACGGGGGTGGTACTCCTACGAGCAGTACTTC
TRBJ2-5,TRBD2,TRBV6-1,-,CASSPGGIDWETQYF,TGTGCCAGCAGCCCGGGGGGGATTGATTGGGAGACCCAGTACTTC
TRBJ2-4,TRBD1,TRBV7-2,-,CASSYTGGKNIQYF,TGTGCCAGCAGCTACACAGGGGGCAAAAACATTCAGTACTTC
TRBJ2-7,-,TRBV27,once,CASSYSRGSSYEQYF,TGTGCCAGCAGTTACTCAAGGGGGAGCTCCTACGAGCAGTACTTC
TRBJ1-1,-,TRBV6-1,-,CASTGQLNTEAFF,TGTGCCAGCACGGGACAATTGAACACTGAAGCTTTCTTT
TRBJ1-5,-,TRBV30,-,CAWSGVDSNQPQHF,TGTGCCTGGAGCGGGGTTGACAGCAATCAGCCCCAGCATTTT
TRBJ2-2,TRBD2,TRBV7-9,-,CSSSFTRGGSYTGELFF,TGTTCCAGCAGCTTCACCCGGGGCGGGAGCTACACCGGGGAGCTGTTTTTT
TRBJ1-1,-,TRBV28,-,CASSQEGWNTEAFF,TGTGCCAGCAGTCAGGAGGGGTGGAACACTGAAGCTTTCTTT
TRBJ2-7,-,TRBV4-1,-,CASSQDLPDSSYEQYF,TGCGCCAGCAGCCAAGATCTCCCGGACAGCTCCTACGAGCAGTACTTC
TRBJ2-1,-,TRBV7-9,-,CASSLAAGSDEQFF,TGTGCCAGCAGCTTAGCGGCCGGGTCCGATGAGCAGTTCTTC
TRBJ1-1,TRBD1,TRBV10-1,few,CASSPSGQGANTEAFF,TGCGCCAGCAGTCCAAGCGGACAGGGAGCGAACACTGAAGCTTTCTTT
TRBJ2-1,TRBD2,TRBV7-9,-,CASSSGTSPSNEQFF,TGTGCCAGCAGCTCCGGGACTAGCCCCTCCAATGAGCAGTTCTTC
TRBJ2-7,TRBD2,TRBV28,once,CASIGSSGSYEQYF,TGTGCCAGCATAGGGTCTAGCGGGAGTTACGAGCAGTACTTC
TRBJ2-3,TRBD1,TRBV30,few,CAWSPGQGNTDTQYF,TGTGCCTGGAGTCCAGGACAGGGGAACACAGATACGCAGTATTTT
TRBJ2-3,-,TRBV7-2,-,CASSSTGTSTDTQYF,TGTGCCAGCAGCTCAACCGGGACTAGCACAGATACGCAGTATTTT
TRBJ2-7,TRBD1,TRBV7-2,-,CASSSISGTGSYEQYF,TGTGCCAGCAGCTCGATTTCCGGGACAGGGTCCTACGAGCAGTACTTC
TRBJ1-1,TRBD1,TRBV6-5,few,CASSYSTGGITEAFF,TGTGCCAGCAGTTACTCTACAGGGGGGATCACTGAAGCTTTCTTT
TRBJ2-6,TRBD2,TRBV7-2,-,CASSLHGLAGFSGANVLTF,TGTGCCAGCAGCTTACACGGACTAGCGGGATTTTCTGGGGCCAACGTCCTGACTTTC
TRBJ2-7,TRBD1,TRBV29-1,-,CSVGDSTYEQYF,TGCAGCGTTGGGGACAGCACCTACGAGCAGTACTTC
TRBJ2-7,-,TRBV11-3,-,CASSLAGSYEQYF,TGTGCCAGCAGCTTGGCGGGAAGCTACGAGCAGTACTTC
TRBJ2-3,TRBD1,TRBV9,-,CASSEHLGQGDTQYF,TGTGCCAGCAGCGAGCACCTAGGACAGGGGGATACGCAGTATTTT
TRBJ2-3,TRBD1,TRBV7-2,few,CASSYRGLTTDTQYF,TGTGCCAGCAGCTACAGGGGGCTAACCACAGATACGCAGTATTTT
TRBJ2-5,-,TRBV21-1,-,CASSKSRGLETQYF,TGTGCCAGCAGCAAAAGTAGGGGCTTGGAGACCCAGTACTTC
TRBJ2-3,TRBD1,TRBV28,-,CASSQPGGADTQYF,TGTGCCAGCAGCCAACCAGGGGGCGCAGATACGCAGTATTTT
TRBJ2-1,-,TRBV19,-,CASSIWDSQNEQFF,TGTGCCAGTAGTATTTGGGACTCCCAAAATGAGCAGTTCTTC
TRBJ2-7,TRBD2,TRBV11-2,-,CASNPREANSYEQYF,TGTGCCAGCAACCCTCGGGAGGCCAACTCCTACGAGCAGTACTTC
TRBJ2-1,TRBD2,TRBV9,-,CASSVGGGGLAGGTSYNEQFF,TGTGCCAGCAGCGTAGGCGGGGGAGGGCTAGCGGGAGGGACATCCTACAATGAGCAGTTCTTC
TRBJ2-3,-,TRBV5-1,few,CASSGTGSVGTDTQYF,TGCGCCAGCAGCGGAACAGGGTCGGTGGGCACAGATACGCAGTATTTT
TRBJ1-4,TRBD1,TRBV29-1,-,CSVETGDREKLFF,TGCAGCGTTGAAACAGGGGACAGAGAAAAACTGTTTTTT
TRBJ2-4,-,TRBV5-5,-,CASSQVAYRLEGKNIQYF,TGTGCCAGCAGCCAAGTAGCGTACCGCTTGGAGGGCAAAAACATTCAGTACTTC
TRBJ2-5,TRBD2,TRBV5-1,-,CASSLASLAGAQETQYF,TGCGCCAGCAGCTTGGCCTCACTAGCGGGGGCCCAAGAGACCCAGTACTTC
TRBJ1-4,TRBD1,TRBV19,-,CASSEDRGRDEKLFF,TGTGCCAGTAGTGAAGACAGGGGGCGTGATGAAAAACTGTTTTTT
TRBJ2-2,TRBD2,TRBV7-9,-,CASSFLQREITGELFF,TGTGCCAGCAGCTTCCTCCAGCGGGAGATTACCGGGGAGCTGTTTTTT
TRBJ1-4,-,TRBV28,-,CASSADGVPNEKLFF,TGTGCCAGCAGCGCCGATGGAGTTCCTAATGAAAAACTGTTTTTT